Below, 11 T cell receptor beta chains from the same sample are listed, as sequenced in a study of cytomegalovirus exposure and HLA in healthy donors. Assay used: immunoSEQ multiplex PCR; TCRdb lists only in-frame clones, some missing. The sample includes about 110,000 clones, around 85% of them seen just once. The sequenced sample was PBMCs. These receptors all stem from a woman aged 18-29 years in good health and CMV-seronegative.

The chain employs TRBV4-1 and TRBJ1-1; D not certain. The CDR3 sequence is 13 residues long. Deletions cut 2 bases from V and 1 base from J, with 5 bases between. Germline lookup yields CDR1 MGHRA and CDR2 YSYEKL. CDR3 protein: CASSQSRNTEAFF. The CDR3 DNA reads TGCGCCAGCAGCCAAAGTAGGAACACTGAAGCTTTCTTT.

This CDR3 reads CASSAGGPTYF. CDR3 nucleotide sequence: TGTGCCAGCAGCGCGGGGGGGCCGACCTATTTT. The chain combines TRBV7-9 with TRBJ2-3, with TRBD2 matching 9 bases. Germline values: CDR1 SEHNR, CDR2 FQNEAQ (reference sequence). V shed 5 bases and J 15 bases; nucleotides not matched to a gene: 6. The CDR3 covers 11 residues.

The CDR3 spells CASSIRLAGPYNEQFF. The CDR3 nucleotides read TGTGCCAGCAGCATTAGACTAGCGGGTCCCTACAATGAGCAGTTCTTC. This chain links TRBV4-2 with TRBJ2-1, with 10 bases matching TRBD2. V shed 5 bases, J shed 2 bases, and the junction held 6 bases outside the gene matches. The CDR3 sequence is 16 residues long. CDR1 is LGHNA, CDR2 YNFKEQ, per germline.

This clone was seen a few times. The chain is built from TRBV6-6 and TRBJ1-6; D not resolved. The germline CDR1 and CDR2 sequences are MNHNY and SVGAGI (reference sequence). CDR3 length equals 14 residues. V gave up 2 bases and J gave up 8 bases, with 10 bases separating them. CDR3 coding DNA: TGTGCCAGCAGTTACGGAGGGTCTCATTCACCCCTCCACTTT. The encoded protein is CASSYGGSHSPLHF.

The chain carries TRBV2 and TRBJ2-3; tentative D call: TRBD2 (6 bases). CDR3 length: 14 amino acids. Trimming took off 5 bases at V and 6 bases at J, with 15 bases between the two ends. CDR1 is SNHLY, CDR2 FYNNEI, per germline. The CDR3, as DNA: TGTGCCAGCAGTACTAGCCCCAGACTCGATACGCAGTATTTT. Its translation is CASSTSPRLDTQYF.

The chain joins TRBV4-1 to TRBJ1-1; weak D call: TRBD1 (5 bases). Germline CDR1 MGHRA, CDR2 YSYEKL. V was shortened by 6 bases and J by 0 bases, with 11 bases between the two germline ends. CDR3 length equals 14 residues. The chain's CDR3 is CASSPGVMNTEAFF. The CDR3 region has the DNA TGCGCCAGCAGTCCGGGGGTGATGAACACTGAAGCTTTCTTT.

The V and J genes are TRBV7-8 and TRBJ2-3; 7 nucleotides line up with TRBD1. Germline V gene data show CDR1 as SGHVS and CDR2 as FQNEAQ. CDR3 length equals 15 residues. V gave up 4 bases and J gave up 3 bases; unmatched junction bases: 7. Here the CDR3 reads CASSSRDSLTDTQYF. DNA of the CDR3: TGTGCCAGCAGCTCCCGGGACAGCTTAACAGATACGCAGTATTTT.

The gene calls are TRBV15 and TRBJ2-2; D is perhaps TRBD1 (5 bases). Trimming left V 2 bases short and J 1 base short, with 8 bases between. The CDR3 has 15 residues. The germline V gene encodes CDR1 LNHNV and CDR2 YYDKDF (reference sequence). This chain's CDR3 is CATSRSQVNTGELFF. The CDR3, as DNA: TGTGCCACCAGCAGATCACAGGTGAACACCGGGGAGCTGTTTTTT.

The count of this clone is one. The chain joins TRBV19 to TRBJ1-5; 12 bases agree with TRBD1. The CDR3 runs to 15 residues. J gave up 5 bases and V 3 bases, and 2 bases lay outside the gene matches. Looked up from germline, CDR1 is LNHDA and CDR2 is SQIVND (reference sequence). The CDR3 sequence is CASSMGQGADQPQHF. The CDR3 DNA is TGTGCCAGTAGTATGGGACAGGGGGCCGATCAGCCCCAGCATTTT.

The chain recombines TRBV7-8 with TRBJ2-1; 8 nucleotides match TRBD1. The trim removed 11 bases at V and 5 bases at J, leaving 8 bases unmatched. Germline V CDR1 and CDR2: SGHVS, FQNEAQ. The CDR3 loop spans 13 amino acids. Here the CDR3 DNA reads TGTGCCGGATCGGACAGGGCCCACAATGAGCAGTTCTTC. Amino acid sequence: CAGSDRAHNEQFF.

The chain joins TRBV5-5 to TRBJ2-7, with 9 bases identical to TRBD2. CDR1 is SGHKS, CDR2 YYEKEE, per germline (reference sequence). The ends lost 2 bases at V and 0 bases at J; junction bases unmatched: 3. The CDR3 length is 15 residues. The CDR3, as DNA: TGTGCCAGCAGCTTTGGCGGGGGGGGCTCCTACGAGCAGTACTTC. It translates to CASSFGGGGSYEQYF. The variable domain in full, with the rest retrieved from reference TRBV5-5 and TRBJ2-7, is DAGVTQSPTHLIKTRGQQVTLRCSPISGHKSVSWYQQVLGQGPQFIFQYYEKEERGRGNFPDRFSARQFPNYSSELNVNALLLGDSALYLCASSFGGGGSYEQYFGPGTRLTVT.